The rows below give T cell receptor beta chains drawn from one sample of a study of cytomegalovirus exposure and HLA in healthy donors. Profiling relied on immunoSEQ multiplex PCR, and the TCRdb table lists in-frame clones only, not all of them. The sample has around 200,000 clones, 83% seen once. The sample taken for sequencing was PBMCs. The receptors shown here come from a girl aged 10 to 17 in good health and CMV-seronegative. CDR3s include the opening cysteine and the closing phenylalanine or tryptophan. D genes are given only for firm matches. Clone size is not always given. Where it is, it says once, few, many or a class for expanded clones.

V,size,D,J,DNA,CDR3
TRBV6-5,-,-,TRBJ2-7,TGTGCCAGCAGTTACAGTATTTCGGGGTACGAGCAGTACTTC,CASSYSISGYEQYF
TRBV7-3,-,-,TRBJ2-3,TGTGCCAGCGATAGACCCAGGGGCGCGCAGTATTTT,CASDRPRGAQYF
TRBV5-6,few,-,TRBJ2-7,TGTGCCAGCAGTTTAAGAGGGTACGAGCAGTACTTC,CASSLRGYEQYF
TRBV7-8,-,TRBD2,TRBJ2-5,TGTGCCAGCAGCTTAGTAGAGGGAGGGCCTTTGGAGACCCAGTACTTC,CASSLVEGGPLETQYF
TRBV7-9,-,-,TRBJ2-2,TGTGCCAGCAGCTTTAGTGTGTCCGGGGAGCTGTTTTTT,CASSFSVSGELFF
TRBV14,-,-,TRBJ1-1,TGTGCCAGCAGCCCGAGGGACGTACAGGGTTTCATCTTTAACACTGAAGCTTTCTTT,CASSPRDVQGFIFNTEAFF
TRBV28,-,TRBD2,TRBJ2-6,TGTGCCAGCAGTTCTTCACTAGCGGGAGAGGGTGGGGCCAACGTCCTGACTTTC,CASSSSLAGEGGANVLTF
TRBV15,-,-,TRBJ1-5,TGTGCCACCAGCAGACCCGGGACTTTAGAGCCCCAGCATTTT,CATSRPGTLEPQHF
TRBV29-1,-,-,TRBJ1-1,TGCAGCGTCTTAGGGGATATACGTGAAGCTTTCTTT,CSVLGDIREAFF
TRBV5-1,-,TRBD1,TRBJ2-3,TGCGCCAGCCGAACGGGACAGGGGGGGACAGATACGCAGTATTTT,CASRTGQGGTDTQYF
TRBV7-8,-,TRBD2,TRBJ2-3,TGTGCCAGCAGCCCTAGCGGGGGGGCTGGAGATACGCAGTATTTT,CASSPSGGAGDTQYF
TRBV7-6,once,-,TRBJ2-7,TGTGCCAGCAGCTTAGTACAGGGCTCCTACGAGCAGTACTTC,CASSLVQGSYEQYF
TRBV7-2,-,TRBD2,TRBJ2-3,TGTGCCAGCAGCTTACGACGGGGAGCGGGAGGGCCCCCAGATACGCAGTATTTT,CASSLRRGAGGPPDTQYF
TRBV4-3,once,TRBD2,TRBJ2-1,TGCGCCAGCAGCCAACACCTGACTAGCGAGGCCGGCGGGGAGCAGTTCTTC,CASSQHLTSEAGGEQFF
TRBV7-2,once,TRBD1,TRBJ2-3,TGTGCCAGCAGCCCCCGGGGACAGGCAAGCACAGATACGCAGTATTTT,CASSPRGQASTDTQYF
TRBV11-3,-,-,TRBJ2-7,TGTGCCAGCAGCTTAAACAGACTAACCTACGAGCAGTACTTC,CASSLNRLTYEQYF
TRBV5-1,-,TRBD1,TRBJ2-7,TGCGCCAGCAGCTTGGGGCCCGGGACAGCTTACGAGCAGTACTTC,CASSLGPGTAYEQYF
TRBV15,once,TRBD2,TRBJ2-3,TGTGCCACCAGCAGAACCACGGGCGGGAGCCTACTCTCTTCACAGTATTTT,CATSRTTGGSLLSSQYF
TRBV10-3,-,-,TRBJ1-4,TGTGGCCCCCCCGGGGGAGCAACTAATGAAAAACTGTTTTTT,CGPPGGATNEKLFF
TRBV5-1,-,TRBD2,TRBJ2-1,TGCGCCAGCAGCTTGGCTCGGGAGGGCGGTAATGAGCAGTTCTTC,CASSLAREGGNEQFF
TRBV7-2,-,TRBD2,TRBJ2-3,TGTGCCAGCAGCTCTAGCGGGAGGCTAAGCACAGATACGCAGTATTTT,CASSSSGRLSTDTQYF
TRBV5-1,-,TRBD2,TRBJ2-5,TGCGCCAGCAGCCGACTAGCGGGAGAAGGAGAGACCCAGTACTTC,CASSRLAGEGETQYF
TRBV19,-,-,TRBJ2-1,TGTGCCAGTAGCCGGGCGGGTTACAATGAGCAGTTCTTC,CASSRAGYNEQFF
TRBV28,few,TRBD1,TRBJ2-1,TGTGCCAGCAGTTTTGGGGACAGGGACCTCTACAATGAGCAGTTCTTC,CASSFGDRDLYNEQFF
TRBV6-1,-,TRBD2,TRBJ2-3,TGTGCCAACCGACGTAGCGGGGTTCGGGATACGCAGTATTTT,CANRRSGVRDTQYF
TRBV19,-,-,TRBJ1-5,TGTGCCAGTACACCCCAGGGTGGCTTTAGCAATCAGCCCCAGCATTTT,CASTPQGGFSNQPQHF
TRBV2,-,-,TRBJ1-2,TGTGCCAGCACCGCTGGACAGTACTATGGCTACACCTTC,CASTAGQYYGYTF
TRBV9,-,TRBD2,TRBJ2-3,TGTGCCAGCAGCGTTAGCGGGGGGACAGATACGCAGTATTTT,CASSVSGGTDTQYF
TRBV2,-,-,TRBJ2-1,TGTGCCAGCACAAAACGGGGGACCTCCTACAATGAGCAGTTCTTC,CASTKRGTSYNEQFF
TRBV6-5,-,TRBD1,TRBJ2-1,TGTGCCAGCATATCAGGGGGCGCCTACAATGAGCAGTTCTTC,CASISGGAYNEQFF
TRBV4-2,few,-,TRBJ1-2,TGTGCCAGCAGCCAAGGGCACACCGAAAGATATGGCTACACCTTC,CASSQGHTERYGYTF
TRBV5-6,-,TRBD2,TRBJ2-5,TGTGCCAGCAGCTTGTCGGGGGGGTCCAACCTAGGGACCCAGTACTTC,CASSLSGGSNLGTQYF
TRBV7-9,-,-,TRBJ1-1,TGTGCCAGCAGCTTAGCACAGTTGAACACTGAAGCTTTCTTT,CASSLAQLNTEAFF
TRBV6-6,-,-,TRBJ2-5,TGTGCCAGCAGTTACTCTACCGGGGTTAGCGAGACCCAGTACTTC,CASSYSTGVSETQYF
TRBV30,-,-,TRBJ2-5,TGTGCCTGGAGTGAGCGGCGAATACAAGAGACCCAGTACTTC,CAWSERRIQETQYF
TRBV10-2,-,-,TRBJ1-2,TGCGCCAGCAGTGTGAGAGTGGACTATGGCTACACCTTC,CASSVRVDYGYTF
TRBV28,once,TRBD1,TRBJ2-5,TGTGCCAGCAGTTCAGGGGGCTACCAAGAGACCCAGTACTTC,CASSSGGYQETQYF